Each of the 14 T cell receptor beta chains below was sequenced from the same sample in a study of cytomegalovirus exposure and HLA in healthy donors. PCR used 60 Vbeta primers and 13 Jbeta primers. The method was immunoSEQ multiplex PCR; TCRdb's version includes in-frame clones alone and lacks a portion of them. The table lists about 250,000 clones, 70% to 90% of them singletons. Sequenced: PBMCs. These receptors all stem from a girl aged 2 to 9 in good health and CMV-seronegative.

The J gene is TRBJ2-7, the V gene TRBV19, with D maybe TRBD2 (6 bases). This CDR3 contains 14 residues. The germline V and J ends were trimmed by 1 base and 2 bases, with 9 bases remaining between them. Germline V gene sequence: CDR1 LNHDA, CDR2 SQIVND (reference sequence). CDR3 coding DNA: TGTGCCAGTAGTATAGGACTAGTTGCCTACGAGCAGTACTTC. Residues: CASSIGLVAYEQYF.

The V call is TRBV2, the J call TRBJ2-4; D unresolved. The CDR3 is 16 residues long. The V and J ends lost 4 bases and 0 bases respectively, with 13 bases between them. CDR1 is SNHLY and CDR2 is FYNNEI in the germline V gene. The CDR3, as DNA: TGTGCCAGCAGTGTGTTGAGCTCTTTAGCCAAAAACATTCAGTACTTC. Encoded protein: CASSVLSSLAKNIQYF. Drawing the rest from reference TRBV2 and TRBJ2-4, the complete variable domain is EPEVTQTPSHQVTQMGQEVILRCVPISNHLYFYWYRQILGQKVEFLVSFYNNEISEKSEIFDDQFSVERPDGSNFTLKIRSTKLEDSAMYFCASSVLSSLAKNIQYFGAGTRLSVL.

V gene TRBV7-6 combines with J gene TRBJ2-7, with 7 nucleotides matching TRBD1. The germline CDR1 and CDR2 sequences are SGHVS and FNYEAQ. This CDR3 comprises 14 residues. Trimming removed 2 bases from V and 5 bases from J; junction bases left unmatched: 6. The CDR3 DNA reads as TGTGCCAGCAGCTTACAAACCCAGGGGGACGAGCAGTACTTC. Translating it yields CASSLQTQGDEQYF. The full variable domain, its missing parts supplied by reference TRBV7-6 and TRBJ2-7, is GAGVSQSPRYKVTKRGQDVALRCDPISGHVSLYWYRQALGQGPEFLTYFNYEAQQDKSGLPNDRFSAERPEGSISTLTIQRTEQRDSAMYRCASSLQTQGDEQYFGPGTRLTVT.

V usage is TRBV9 and J usage is TRBJ2-3; D is perhaps TRBD2 (6 bases). This CDR3 is 13 amino acids long. V lost 0 bases to trimming and J lost 4 bases, with 6 bases between them. In germline, CDR1 is SGDLS, CDR2 YYNGEE. In DNA form, the CDR3 reads TGTGCCAGCAGCGTAGCGGGGGCAGATACGCAGTATTTT. Translated, it gives CASSVAGADTQYF.

The chain links TRBV7-2 to TRBJ1-1; D is perhaps TRBD1 (5 bases). The length of the CDR3 is 16 residues. V gave up 4 bases and J gave up 9 bases, with 24 bases separating them. Per the germline V gene, CDR1 is SGHTA and CDR2 is FQGNSA. The DNA for the CDR3 is TGTGCCAGCAGCTCACAATCGGGGGTTGGACTGCCCAAAGCTTTCTTT. This gives the protein CASSSQSGVGLPKAFF.

This chain's CDR3 is CASSFFYRTDTQYF. In DNA, the CDR3 is TGTGCCAGCAGTTTCTTCTACCGCACAGATACGCAGTATTTT. The chain employs TRBV27 and TRBJ2-3; D ambiguous. This CDR3 is 14 amino acids long. Germline CDR1 is MNHEY and CDR2 is SMNVEV (reference sequence). Trimming pared 3 bases from V and 1 base from J, leaving 8 bases between.

The V and J genes are TRBV19 and TRBJ1-2, with D perhaps TRBD1 (5 bases). The CDR3 has 15 residues. Trimming pared 3 bases from V and 7 bases from J, leaving 18 bases between. The V gene's germline CDR1 is LNHDA and CDR2 SQIVND (reference sequence). In DNA, the CDR3 is TGTGCCAGTAGTATCGGGGGAACCCCTTCTGGTGGCTACACCTTC. Its protein is CASSIGGTPSGGYTF.

This clone was counted between two and nine times. This rearrangement joins TRBV6-1 to TRBJ2-1, with 10 bases aligning to TRBD2. V lost 2 bases to trimming and J lost 9 bases; unmatched junction nucleotides: 7. The germline gives CDR1 MNHNS, CDR2 SASEGT. CDR3 length: 15 amino acids. The DNA of the CDR3 is TGTGCCAGCAGTGAACTCAGCGGGGGGGCGAGTGAGCAGTTCTTC. It translates to CASSELSGGASEQFF.

The chain is built from TRBV6-4 and TRBJ2-5; 8 bases agree with TRBD2. V shed 3 bases and J 0 bases; nucleotides not matched to a gene: 3. CDR1 is MRHNA, CDR2 SNTAGT, per germline. The CDR3 contains 15 residues. The CDR3 DNA reads TGTGCCAGCAGTGAGCCTAGCGGGTACCAAGAGACCCAGTACTTC. Protein product: CASSEPSGYQETQYF.

CDR3 DNA sequence: TGTGCCAGCTCACCGAGGACTAGCGGGGGGTCAGATACGCAGTATTTT. Residues: CASSPRTSGGSDTQYF. This chain joins TRBV18 and TRBJ2-3; TRBD2 matches at 14 bases. The CDR3 covers 16 residues. Germline V lookup: CDR1 KGHSH, CDR2 LQKENI. Trimming removed 3 bases from V and 4 bases from J; junction bases left unmatched: 3.

The chain employs TRBV6-6 and TRBJ1-4, with D unresolved. V was shortened by 1 base and J by 7 bases, with 13 bases between the two germline ends. CDR1 is MNHNY and CDR2 is SVGAGI in the germline V gene (reference sequence). The CDR3 consists of 15 residues. The CDR3 DNA sequence: TGTGCCAGCAGTTACTTTCGGGGAGACGGTGAAAAACTGTTTTTT. Translated, it gives CASSYFRGDGEKLFF.

This chain links TRBV5-6 with TRBJ2-1, with TRBD2 matching 15 bases. CDR3 length equals 16 residues. J was trimmed by 6 bases and V by 4 bases; bases with no gene match: 5. In germline, CDR1 is SGHDT, CDR2 YYEEEE. DNA for the CDR3: TGTGCCAGCAGCACCCGGACTAGCGGGGGGGGCAATGAGCAGTTCTTC. It is translated as CASSTRTSGGGNEQFF.

This chain connects TRBV7-6 to TRBJ1-2; D perhaps matches TRBD1 (6 bases). Germline V gene sequence: CDR1 SGHVS, CDR2 FNYEAQ. CDR3 size: 15 residues. V dropped 5 bases and J dropped 3 bases, with 16 bases sitting between them. The CDR3 reads CASSATTGPDYGYTF. The CDR3, as DNA: TGTGCCAGCAGCGCCACGACAGGCCCTGACTATGGCTACACCTTC.

This clone occurred once. The chain combines TRBV5-6 with TRBJ2-7, with 10 bases fitting TRBD2. This CDR3 comprises 17 residues. Germline V CDR1 and CDR2: SGHDT, YYEEEE. V was pared by 3 bases and J by 2 bases, with 11 bases of the junction left unmatched. CDR3 sequence (DNA): TGTGCCAGCAGCTGGACTAGCGGCCTCGGTCTGACCTACGAGCAGTACTTC. This codes for CASSWTSGLGLTYEQYF.